These T cell receptor beta chains were read from a single sample in a study of T cells in Graves' hyperthyroidism and ophthalmopathy. Using its own MiXCR run on the multiplex PCR reads, TCRdb lists one record per CDR3 protein. The sample holds over 400,000 distinct CDR3 sequences; around a fifth are singletons and the top ten take about 49%. The sample consisted of blood. These receptor sequences come from a woman between 65 and 79 years old with Graves' ophthalmopathy. The CDR3 runs from the conserved cysteine through the conserved F or W. Each record gives: J gene, V gene, D gene, clone size, CDR3 protein, CDR3 DNA. A D gene is named only where the DNA matches it firmly. Some rows mark clone size as missing; the rest say once, few, many or name a class of expanded clone.

>TRBJ2-3|TRBV2|NA|many
CASRRGGDSTDTQYF
TGTGCCAGCAGAAGAGGGGGGGATAGCACAGATACGCAGTATTTT
>TRBJ1-1|TRBV19|TRBD1|few
CASSILGQGNTEAFF
TGTGCCAGTAGTATCTTAGGACAGGGGAACACTGAAGCTTTCTTT
>TRBJ2-1|TRBV20-1|NA|NA
CSARLGPGNEQFF
TGCAGTGCTAGACTAGGTCCGGGGAATGAGCAGTTCTTC
>TRBJ2-2|TRBV7-9|NA|NA
CASSLVSSRLNTGELFF
TGTGCCAGCAGCTTAGTTAGTTCGCGCCTAAACACCGGGGAGCTGTTTTTT
>TRBJ1-5|TRBV3-1|NA|few
CASSPLYNQPQHF
TGTGCCAGCAGCCCGCTATACAATCAGCCCCAGCATTTT
>TRBJ2-5|TRBV2|NA|many
CASSDRSGARETQYF
TGTGCCAGCAGTGACCGTTCGGGGGCGAGAGAGACCCAGTACTTC
>TRBJ2-3|TRBV15|TRBD2|many
CATSRGQGTGLAGGTDTQYF
TGTGCCACCAGCAGAGGACAGGGGACGGGACTAGCGGGAGGCACAGATACGCAGTATTTT
>TRBJ2-1|TRBV5-1|TRBD2|NA
CASSESPGLATDEQFF
TGCGCCAGCAGCGAATCACCGGGACTAGCGACGGATGAGCAGTTCTTC
>TRBJ2-7|TRBV7-9|TRBD2|NA
CASSLGPREGYEQYF
TGTGCCAGCAGCTTGGGCCCCAGGGAGGGCTACGAGCAGTACTTC
>TRBJ1-4|TRBV27|TRBD1|NA
CASSPSTGVTNEKLFF
TGTGCCAGCAGCCCATCCACAGGGGTCACTAATGAAAAACTGTTTTTT
>TRBJ2-7|TRBV29-1|TRBD2|few
CSVEVAGGSYEQYF
TGCAGCGTTGAAGTAGCGGGAGGGTCCTACGAGCAGTACTTC
>TRBJ2-4|TRBV28|NA|many
CASSPQTLAKNIQYF
TGTGCCAGCAGCCCGCAGACCCTAGCCAAAAACATTCAGTACTTC
>TRBJ2-5|TRBV11-2|NA|many
CASSFFDGYEETQYF
TGTGCCAGCAGCTTTTTCGACGGCTACGAAGAGACCCAGTACTTC
>TRBJ1-2|TRBV2|TRBD1|many
CASSEKWTGGHYGYTF
TGTGCCAGCAGTGAAAAGTGGACAGGGGGGCACTATGGCTACACCTTC
>TRBJ2-1|TRBV9|NA|NA
CASSQGGMGVYEQFF
TGTGCCAGCAGCCAAGGGGGGATGGGGGTCTATGAGCAGTTCTTC
>TRBJ1-4|TRBV7-9|TRBD1|many
CASSTQGRTNEKLFF
TGTGCCAGCAGCACACAGGGGCGAACTAATGAAAAACTGTTTTTT
>TRBJ2-1|TRBV7-2|NA|NA
CASSLSGDSGNEQFF
TGTGCCAGCAGCTTATCGGGGGACAGTGGCAATGAGCAGTTCTTC
>TRBJ2-1|TRBV5-1|NA|few
CASSQVPMSGNEQFF
TGCGCCAGCAGCCAGGTTCCTATGTCTGGGAATGAGCAGTTCTTC
>TRBJ1-2|TRBV6-2/TRBV6-3|NA|many
CASSYVSQESSGYTF
TGTGCCAGCAGTTACGTTTCGCAGGAAAGCTCCGGCTACACCTTC
>TRBJ1-5|TRBV5-5|NA|NA
CASSIDGYNQPQHF
TGTGCCAGCAGCATCGACGGATACAATCAGCCCCAGCATTTT
>TRBJ1-3|TRBV7-2|TRBD1|once
CASSLEPTGDFYTIYF
TGTGCCAGCAGCTTAGAACCGACAGGGGACTTTTACACCATATATTTT
>TRBJ1-1|TRBV2|NA|few
CASSENSFTEAFF
TGTGCCAGCAGTGAAAACAGTTTCACTGAAGCTTTCTTT
>TRBJ1-1|TRBV20-1|NA|NA
CSARVSHTEAFF
TGCAGTGCTAGAGTCAGTCACACTGAAGCTTTCTTT
>TRBJ1-5|TRBV6-1|NA|few
CASSAQGSNQPQHF
TGTGCCAGCAGTGCCCAGGGTAGCAATCAGCCCCAGCATTTT
>TRBJ1-3|TRBV19|NA|NA
CASSILGRSSGNTIYF
TGTGCCAGTAGTATCCTCGGGCGCTCCTCTGGAAACACCATATATTTT
>TRBJ2-2|TRBV19|TRBD1|once
CASSMQQGRVTGELFF
TGTGCCAGTAGTATGCAACAGGGGCGGGTCACCGGGGAGCTGTTTTTT
>TRBJ2-7|TRBV11-2|NA|many
CASSLDLRAGEQYF
TGTGCCAGCAGCTTAGATCTTAGGGCGGGCGAGCAGTACTTC
>TRBJ1-2|TRBV30|TRBD1|few
CAWSTGSGYGYTF
TGTGCCTGGTCGACAGGGTCTGGCTATGGCTACACCTTC
>TRBJ1-1|TRBV24-1|TRBD1|many
CATEQGKEAFF
TGTGCCACGGAACAGGGGAAAGAGGCTTTCTTT
>TRBJ1-6|TRBV6-9|NA|NA
CASSYEGTANSPLHF
TGTGCCAGCAGTTATGAGGGTACTGCAAATTCACCCCTCCACTTT
>TRBJ1-1|TRBV2|NA|many
CASGIRRDTEAFF
TGTGCCAGCGGAATCCGAAGGGATACTGAAGCTTTCTTT
>TRBJ1-1|TRBV29-1|NA|NA
CSVENPGLNTEAFF
TGCAGCGTTGAAAATCCAGGGTTGAACACTGAAGCTTTCTTT
>TRBJ2-7|TRBV5-6|NA|NA
CASSLAGGEDEQYF
TGTGCCAGCAGCTTGGCCGGGGGTGAGGACGAGCAGTACTTC
>TRBJ1-1|TRBV7-6|NA|many
CASSPTGVNTEAFF
TGTGCCAGCAGTCCGACGGGAGTGAACACTGAAGCTTTCTTT
>TRBJ2-5|TRBV18|NA|NA
CASSERQVPSQYF
TGTGCCAGCTCAGAGAGACAGGTCCCCTCACAGTACTTC
>TRBJ2-3|TRBV28|NA|NA
CASSPSMSTDTQYF
TGTGCCAGCAGTCCGTCGATGAGCACAGATACGCAGTATTTT
>TRBJ1-6|TRBV12-3/TRBV12-4|NA|NA
CASSSVLSYNSPLHF
TGTGCCAGCAGTTCCGTGCTCTCCTATAATTCACCCCTCCACTTT
>TRBJ1-5|TRBV12-3/TRBV12-4|TRBD1|NA
CASSLPGTDINQPQHF
TGTGCCAGCAGTTTGCCCGGGACAGATATCAATCAGCCCCAGCATTTT
>TRBJ1-6|TRBV11-2|NA|NA
CASSLVGSHYNSPLHF
TGTGCCAGCAGCTTAGTGGGCAGCCACTATAATTCACCCCTCCACTTT
>TRBJ1-1|TRBV10-3|NA|NA
CAISEKGGMNTEAFF
TGTGCCATCAGTGAGAAGGGGGGGATGAACACTGAAGCTTTCTTT
>TRBJ2-4|TRBV6-2/TRBV6-3|NA|many
CASSYGTPNIQYF
TGTGCCAGCAGTTACGGGACACCTAACATTCAGTACTTC
>TRBJ2-5|TRBV7-2|NA|many
CASSPQETQYF
TGTGCCAGCAGCCCCCAAGAGACCCAGTACTTC
>TRBJ2-7|TRBV27|NA|few
CASSWQGYSYEQYF
TGTGCCAGCAGTTGGCAGGGATACTCCTACGAGCAGTACTTC
>TRBJ2-5|TRBV6-1|NA|many
CASSSPYRPGYQETQYF
TGTGCCAGCAGTTCCCCCTATCGACCCGGCTACCAAGAGACCCAGTACTTC
>TRBJ2-7|TRBV20-1|NA|NA
CSANDGGSFYEQYF
TGCAGTGCTAACGACGGGGGTTCATTCTACGAGCAGTACTTC
>TRBJ2-7|TRBV12-3/TRBV12-4|NA|NA
CASSFEGGAEQYF
TGTGCCAGCAGTTTCGAAGGAGGTGCCGAGCAGTACTTC
>TRBJ1-2|TRBV5-1|NA|NA
CASSLVGDTTYGYTF
TGCGCCAGCAGCTTGGTGGGGGACACCACCTATGGCTACACCTTC
>TRBJ1-1|TRBV6-1|NA|NA
CASSKEAGDTEAFF
TGTGCCAGCAGCAAGGAGGCGGGGGACACTGAAGCTTTCTTT
>TRBJ1-2|TRBV20-1|TRBD1|NA
CSAQHRTGRGYTF
TGCAGTGCCCAACATCGGACAGGGAGAGGCTACACCTTC
>TRBJ1-2|TRBV19|NA|NA
CASSPPGGAGYGYTF
TGTGCCAGTAGTCCCCCCGGGGGCGCGGGCTATGGCTACACCTTC
>TRBJ1-1|TRBV3-1|NA|NA
CASSQEQGNVGGEAFF
TGTGCCAGCAGCCAAGAACAGGGAAATGTTGGAGGTGAAGCTTTCTTT
>TRBJ2-1|TRBV10-2|TRBD1|NA
CASSEPGTGYNEQFF
TGCGCCAGCAGTGAGCCGGGGACAGGGTACAATGAGCAGTTCTTC
>TRBJ2-3|TRBV20-1|NA|many
CSARGGRRSTDTQYF
TGCAGTGCTAGGGGCGGGCGGCGGAGCACAGATACGCAGTATTTT
>TRBJ2-3|TRBV20-1|NA|few
CSASLQGLGPDTQYF
TGCAGTGCTAGTCTTCAGGGGTTAGGTCCAGATACGCAGTATTTT
>TRBJ1-3|TRBV5-1|NA|NA
CASSTRGSGNTIYF
TGCGCCAGCAGCACCAGGGGTTCTGGAAACACCATATATTTT
>TRBJ1-1|TRBV6-5|NA|NA
CASSYLGGAGRDRTEAFF
TGTGCCAGCAGTTACCTTGGTGGGGCAGGGCGTGATCGCACTGAAGCTTTCTTT
>TRBJ2-7|TRBV30|NA|NA
CAWSEPPTEQYF
TGTGCCTGGAGTGAACCCCCGACAGAGCAGTACTTC